The T cell receptor beta chain under discussion was sequenced for a study of vaccination and CD4 T cells after COVID-19. General study points: When vaccine-specific clones from convalescent patients were examined, 304 of 307 were spike mono-reactive.

Treatment defined: roughly 10-day PBMC culture with coronavirus spike peptide pools or control peptides (ViraFEST assay). The Oncomine TCR Beta short-read assay sequenced DNA from cultured CD4+ T cells. One entry per CDR3 protein, called by TCRdb with MiXCR from the PCR reads. The data contain under 15,000 distinct CDR3 sequences, roughly 60% of them singletons. Details on this clonotype: Its antigen is as yet unknown.

The CDR3 contains 14 residues. Germline-derived CDR1 and CDR2 are MNHNS and SASEGT. J lost 7 bases, V lost 5 bases, and 6 bases had no gene match. Sequenced here: CD4+ T cells from blood, cultured in vitro, sampled before SARS-CoV-2 vaccination. The rearrangement uses TRBV6-1 and TRBJ1-5; 9 bases line up with TRBD1. The TCR originated in a human donor who had recovered from COVID-19. CDR3 nucleotides: TGTGCCAGCAGTCTGGGACAGGGACACCAGCCCCAGCATTTT. This translates into CASSLGQGHQPQHF.